This entry is about one T cell receptor beta chain. The repertoire was sequenced with immunoSEQ multiplex PCR; TCRdb's copy has only in-frame clones and lacks some. The sample contains 200,000 or so clones, roughly nine tenths of which appear only once. This record comes from a study of blood T cell repertoires in COVID-19. This CDR3 has 19 residues. Germline CDR1 and CDR2: SGHTA and FQGTGA. Trimming cost V 5 bases and J 2 bases, with 22 bases left between them. The sequencing input was PBMCs or T cells enriched from blood (not recorded which). This sequence joins TRBV7-3 and TRBJ2-6; D might be TRBD2 (7 bases). The TCR was taken from a woman aged 30 to 39 who had recovered from COVID-19. CDR3 protein: CASSLNFGGRLPGANVLTF. CDR3 in DNA: TGTGCCAGCAGCCTCAACTTCGGGGGGCGCCTCCCTGGGGCCAACGTCCTGACTTTC.